This T cell receptor (beta chain) came from a study of cytomegalovirus exposure and HLA in healthy donors. Study results and caveats: The study designated about 160 TCR beta chains cytomegalovirus-associated. The authors later found HLA-associated TCR beta chains more clonally expanded than equally common others.

As regards this clone: Its target is not known.

The PCR made use of 60 Vbeta and 13 Jbeta primers. TCRdb's table, derived via immunoSEQ multiplex PCR, lists solely in-frame clones and lacks some. The sample holds approximately 150,000 clones, roughly 74% seen once. Trimming removed 3 bases at V and 2 bases at J, with 14 bases between. This CDR3 has 14 amino acids. Germline V CDR1 and CDR2: SQVTM, ANQGSEA. There were likely unrecorded immune exposures, though donors were nominally healthy when sampled. This chain joins TRBV29-1 and TRBJ2-7; weak D call: TRBD1 (8 bases). The sequence was collected from a woman aged 40 to 50 in good health and CMV-seropositive. Sequencing was performed on PBMCs. The CDR3 here is CSVEGTGGAYEQYF. The CDR3 DNA sequence: TGCAGCGTTGAGGGAACAGGGGGGGCCTACGAGCAGTACTTC.